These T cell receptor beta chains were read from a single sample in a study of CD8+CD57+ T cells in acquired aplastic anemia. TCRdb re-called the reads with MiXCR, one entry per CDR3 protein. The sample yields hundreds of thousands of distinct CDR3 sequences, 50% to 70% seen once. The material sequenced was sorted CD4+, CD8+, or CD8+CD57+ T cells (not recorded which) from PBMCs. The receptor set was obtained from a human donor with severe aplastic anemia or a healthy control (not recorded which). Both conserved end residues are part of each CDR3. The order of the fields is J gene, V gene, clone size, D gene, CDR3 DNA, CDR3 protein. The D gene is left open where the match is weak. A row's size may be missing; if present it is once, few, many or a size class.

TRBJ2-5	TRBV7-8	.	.	TGTGCCAGCGGCTTAGCAGGCAGCTATCAAGAGACCCAGTACTTC	CASGLAGSYQETQYF
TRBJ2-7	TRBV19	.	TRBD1	TGTGCCAGTAGGAGGGACAGGGACTCCTACGAGCAGTACTTC	CASRRDRDSYEQYF
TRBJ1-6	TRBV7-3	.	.	TGTGCCAGCAGCTTAGGTAACGGATCACCCCTCCACTTT	CASSLGNGSPLHF
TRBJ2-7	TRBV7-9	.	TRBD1	TGTGCCAGCAGCTCCTTTAGGACAGGGGCCTACGAGCAGTACTTC	CASSSFRTGAYEQYF
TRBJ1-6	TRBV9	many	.	TGTGCCAGCGACCCTCCAACGGGAAGGGATTCACCCCTCCACTTT	CASDPPTGRDSPLHF
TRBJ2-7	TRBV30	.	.	TGTGCCTGGAGCCCGAGGACGTACACCTACGAGCAGTACTTC	CAWSPRTYTYEQYF
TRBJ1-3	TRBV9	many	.	TGTGCCAGCAGCCTAGCCTCAGGGGCTGGAAACACCATATATTTT	CASSLASGAGNTIYF
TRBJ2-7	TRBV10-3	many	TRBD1	TGTGCCACATCTGGGACAGGCTCCTACGAGCAGTACTTC	CATSGTGSYEQYF
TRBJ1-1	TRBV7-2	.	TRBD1	TGTGCTAGCAGCTCGGGACAGGGGAACACTGAAGCTTTCTTT	CASSSGQGNTEAFF
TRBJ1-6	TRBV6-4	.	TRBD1	TGTGCCAGCAGTGACTTAGGACAGGGCTGGTCACCCCTCCACTTT	CASSDLGQGWSPLHF
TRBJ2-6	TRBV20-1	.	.	TGCAGTGCTAGAGACGCAGGGACCAACGTCCTGACTTTC	CSARDAGTNVLTF
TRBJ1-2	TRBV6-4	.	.	TGTGCCAGCAGTCCGGTCGGAGGAACCAACTATGGCTACACCTTC	CASSPVGGTNYGYTF
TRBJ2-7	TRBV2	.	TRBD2	TGTGCCAGCAGTCGGGCTAGCGGGAGGCACGAGCAGTACTTC	CASSRASGRHEQYF
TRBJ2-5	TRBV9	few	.	TGTGCCAGCAGCGTAGGTTTCAGGGCGTCGGAGACCCAGTACTTC	CASSVGFRASETQYF
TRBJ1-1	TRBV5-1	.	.	TGCGCCAGCAGCTTGTACGGGGAGGGGGTGCGGGGAACTGAAGCTTTCTTT	CASSLYGEGVRGTEAFF
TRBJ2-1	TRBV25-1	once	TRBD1	TGTGCCAGCAGTGAATCCTCGGGACAGATCTCCTACAATGAGCAGTTCTTC	CASSESSGQISYNEQFF
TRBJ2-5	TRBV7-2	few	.	TGTGCCAGCAGGAGGGCCCTGGAAGTAGAGACCCAGTACTTC	CASRRALEVETQYF
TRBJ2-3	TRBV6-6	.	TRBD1	TGTGCCAGCAATAGGGGGGACAGGGTTTTGGATACGCAGTATTTT	CASNRGDRVLDTQYF
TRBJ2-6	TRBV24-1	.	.	TGTGCCACCAGTGATTTGCGGGGCGGGTCTGGGGCCAACGTCCTGACTTTC	CATSDLRGGSGANVLTF